This T cell receptor beta chain stems from a study of shared clonotypes between healthy human individuals. Notes on the study in general: Sequencing depth was expected to influence donor clonotype sharing.

Note on this clone: The antigen is not known.

The CDR3 has 16 amino acids. CDR1 and CDR2 (germline): MDHEN, SYDVKM. V lost 5 bases to trimming and J lost 5 bases; unmatched junction nucleotides: 7. Profiled with immunoSEQ multiplex PCR; TCRdb holds only in-frame clones, not every one. The sample comprises more than 400,000 clones, around 96% of which are singletons, and about 0.068% rests with the top ten. Sequenced: naive CD4+ T cells sorted from blood. Subset defined: CD45RA+ positively selected. The clonotype was recovered from a woman aged 25 to 39 in good health. The chain is built from TRBV28 and TRBJ2-3; 13 bases align to TRBD2. The CDR3 here is CASSTGLAGYVDTQYF. The CDR3, as DNA: TGTGCCAGCAGTACGGGACTAGCGGGATACGTAGATACGCAGTATTTT.